The 29 T cell receptor beta chains listed next were all sequenced from one sample in a study of cytomegalovirus exposure and HLA in healthy donors listed by TCRdb under 2017. Libraries came from the immunoSEQ multiplex PCR assay. For the multiplex PCR, a mixture combining 60 forward primers for TCR Vbeta segments and 13 reverse primers for TCR Jbeta segments was used. Entries here come from immuneACCESS through TCRdb and include only in-frame sequences with V and J called. Some clones fail to appear in such tables; in the studies checked, an unresolved V gene covers under half of the shortfall, and the cause of the remainder is unknown. The sample records some 150,000 clones, 75% to 85% of which are singletons. The ten largest clones add up to 0.9% to 1.2% of the sample. Sequences were obtained from PBMCs. All receptors derive from a male donor in good health and CMV-seronegative.

The rearrangement joins TRBV14 to TRBJ1-1; 12 bases fit TRBD1. The CDR3 spans 19 residues. V gave up 0 bases and J gave up 4 bases; unmatched junction bases: 12. Germline CDR1 and CDR2: SGHDN and FVKESK. CDR3 sequence (DNA): TGTGCCAGCAGCCAAGAAAGGCCCGGGACAGGGGGCAGTGCCACTGAAGCTTTCTTT. Protein sequence: CASSQERPGTGGSATEAFF.

CDR3 loop: CASSKLAGTTDTQYF. DNA for the CDR3: TGTGCCAGCAGTAAGCTAGCGGGGACCACAGATACGCAGTATTTT. This chain uses TRBV6-4 with TRBJ2-3, with TRBD2 identical over 9 bases. CDR3 size: 15 residues. The ends lost 5 bases at V and 2 bases at J; junction bases unmatched: 5. Looked up from germline, CDR1 is MRHNA and CDR2 is SNTAGT.

The chain's CDR3 is CASSIGTGPNYGYTF. DNA of the CDR3: TGTGCCAGTAGTATAGGGACAGGCCCTAACTATGGCTACACCTTC. The chain uses TRBV19 and TRBJ1-2, with 7 bases matching TRBD1. Germline V gene data show CDR1 as LNHDA and CDR2 as SQIVND (reference sequence). V gave up 1 base and J gave up 0 bases; unmatched junction bases: 2. This CDR3 contains 15 residues.

The DNA for the CDR3 is TGTGCCAGCAGCTCCACAGGGAACACTGAAGCTTTCTTT. Translation: CASSSTGNTEAFF. The V gene is TRBV7-2, the J gene TRBJ1-1, with a possible D match to TRBD1 (5 bases). From germline, CDR1 is SGHTA and CDR2 FQGNSA. The CDR3 is 13 residues long. Trimming left V 4 bases short and J 1 base short, with 7 bases between.

This clone occurred once. V gene TRBV5-6 combines with J gene TRBJ2-5, with D possibly matching TRBD2 (5 bases). CDR1 and CDR2 from the germline V gene are SGHDT and YYEEEE. V was trimmed by 1 base and J by 4 bases, leaving 14 bases between them. This CDR3 region has 15 residues. The CDR3 DNA follows: TGTGCCAGCAGCTTGCGGGGAAGGTTATTAGAGACCCAGTACTTC. This codes for CASSLRGRLLETQYF.

The gene calls are TRBV6-6 and TRBJ1-2, with D hard to call. V lost 2 bases and J lost 4, with 8 bases in between. Germline V gene sequence: CDR1 MNHNY, CDR2 SVGAGI (reference sequence). The CDR3 is made up of 13 amino acids. The CDR3 region has the DNA TGTGCCAGCAGTTACAAGCGCTCCTATGGCTACACCTTC. Translated, it gives CASSYKRSYGYTF.

This clone was detected once. The chain combines TRBV11-3 with TRBJ1-1; D gene unclear. The CDR3 totals 13 residues. V was pared by 1 base and J by 1 base, with 4 bases between. Looked up from germline, CDR1 is SGHNT and CDR2 is YENEEA. CDR3 DNA sequence: TGTGCCAGCAGCTTAGCCGGGAACACTGAAGCTTTCTTT. Translation gives CASSLAGNTEAFF. Full variable domain (outside the CDR3, taken from reference TRBV11-3 and TRBJ1-1): EAGVVQSPRYKIIEKKQPVAFWCNPISGHNTLYWYLQNLGQGPELLIRYENEEAVDDSQLPKDRFSAERLKGVDSTLKIQPAELGDSAVYLCASSLAGNTEAFFGQGTRLTVV.

On this clone: A read error is likely, as this CDR3 ends without the conserved phenylalanine or tryptophan. DNA for the CDR3: TGCGCCAGCAGCCAGACGGGACTGCCCTCTGGGGCCAACGTCCTGACTTCC. Translating gives CASSQTGLPSGANVLTS. This chain uses TRBV4-3 with TRBJ2-6; tentative D call: TRBD2 (6 bases). Trimming took off 3 bases at V and 0 bases at J, with 12 bases between the two ends. CDR3 length equals 17 residues. Germline assignment: CDR1 LGHNA and CDR2 YSLEER.

This clone was detected a few times. The rearrangement links TRBV6-5 to TRBJ1-1; no reliable D call. V was cut by 8 bases and J by 1 base, with 14 bases left in between. The CDR3 runs to 14 residues. Germline V gene sequence: CDR1 MNHEY, CDR2 SVGAGI. The CDR3 here is CASFSPYGNTEAFF. The CDR3 DNA follows: TGTGCCAGCTTTTCTCCCTATGGGAACACTGAAGCTTTCTTT.

CDR3 region: CASRRQGGHEQYF. The DNA of the CDR3 is TGTGCCAGCAGAAGGCAGGGAGGGCACGAGCAGTACTTC. The V and J genes are TRBV7-9 and TRBJ2-7, with 7 bases lining up with TRBD2. The germline V gene encodes CDR1 SEHNR and CDR2 FQNEAQ (reference sequence). The J segment lost 5 bases and the V segment lost 6 bases, leaving 7 bases of the junction unmatched. The CDR3 length is 13 residues. The whole variable domain, remainder taken from reference TRBV7-9 and TRBJ2-7, is DTGVSQNPRHKITKRGQNVTFRCDPISEHNRLYWYRQTLGQGPEFLTYFQNEAQLEKSRLLSDRFSAERPKGSFSTLEIQRTEQGDSAMYLCASRRQGGHEQYFGPGTRLTVT.

Comments on this clone: At one end, the junction sequence differs from germline, possibly due to a read error. The rearrangement uses TRBV7-7 and TRBJ2-1; 7 bases are shared with TRBD1. The CDR3 loop spans 13 amino acids. Looked up from germline, CDR1 is SSHAT and CDR2 is FNYEAQ (reference sequence). CDR3 bases: TGTGCTAGCAGCTCGGGCAGGGGGTATGAGCAGTTCTTC. Amino acid sequence: CASSSGRGYEQFF.

The rearrangement links TRBV6-6 to TRBJ1-1; D not resolved. Per germline, CDR1 MNHNY and CDR2 SVGAGI (reference sequence). V lost 4 bases and J 5 bases, leaving 2 bases between the germline ends. The CDR3 is made up of 10 amino acids. CDR3 sequence: CASSSTEAFF. The DNA of the CDR3 is TGTGCCAGCAGTTCAACTGAAGCTTTCTTT.

V usage is TRBV2 and J usage is TRBJ2-5; D remains ambiguous. The closer fit of TRBJ2-7 to the DNA end suggests the J call may be wrong. In germline, CDR1 is SNHLY, CDR2 FYNNEI. The CDR3 spans 10 residues. The CDR3 loop is CASSSYEQYF. The CDR3 nucleotides are TGTGCCAGCAGTTCTTACGAGCAGTACTTC.

CDR3 loop: CASSRNRDDTQYF. The CDR3 DNA reads TGTGCCAGCTCGCGAAACAGGGATGATACGCAGTATTTT. The gene calls are TRBV18 and TRBJ2-3, with a tentative D call TRBD1 (6 bases). Germline V gives CDR1 KGHSH, CDR2 LQKENI. The length of the CDR3 is 13 residues. Deletions cut 6 bases from V and 6 bases from J, with 13 bases between.

The J gene is TRBJ2-5, the V gene TRBV19; D perhaps matches TRBD2 (5 bases). The CDR3 is 13 amino acids. Germline CDR1 and CDR2: LNHDA and SQIVND (reference sequence). Trimming removed 5 bases at V and 5 bases at J, with 12 bases between. CDR3 in amino acids: CASSLGSFETQYF. The CDR3 DNA sequence: TGTGCCAGTAGTCTAGGGAGCTTTGAGACCCAGTACTTC.

The chain is built from TRBV6-4 and TRBJ2-2; 7 nucleotides agree with TRBD1. The CDR3 has 19 residues. J lost 6 bases, V lost 0 bases, and 16 bases had no gene match. Germline values: CDR1 MRHNA, CDR2 SNTAGT. The CDR3 spells CASSDSTGDREFESGELFF. In DNA form, the CDR3 reads TGTGCCAGCAGTGACTCAACTGGGGACAGAGAATTTGAATCCGGGGAGCTGTTTTTT.

This sequence joins TRBV13 and TRBJ2-7; D possibly corresponds to TRBD1 (5 bases). The CDR3 consists of 14 residues. With 0 bases removed from V and 2 bases from J, the gap between germline ends came to 8 bases. Germline V gene sequence: CDR1 PRHDT, CDR2 FYEKMQ (reference sequence). CDR3 amino acids: CASSLGQGAYEQYF. In nucleotides, the CDR3 is TGTGCCAGCAGCTTAGGGCAGGGCGCCTACGAGCAGTACTTC.

V and J are TRBV6-1 and TRBJ1-2; 9 bases align to TRBD1. Germline CDR1 is MNHNS and CDR2 is SASEGT. The CDR3 is 15 residues long. V lost 4 bases and J lost 1; bases outside the gene matches: 4. The CDR3 sequence: CASSGRQGGNYGYTF. The DNA of the CDR3 is TGTGCCAGCAGTGGCCGACAGGGGGGTAACTATGGCTACACCTTC.

The rearrangement joins TRBV2 to TRBJ1-2, with D perhaps TRBD1 (6 bases). Germline loops: CDR1 SNHLY, CDR2 FYNNEI. The CDR3 sequence is 14 residues long. Trimming removed 6 bases at V and 8 bases at J, with 19 bases between. The CDR3 region has the DNA TGTGCCAGCAGGGCGGGTCAGGGGAATAGAGGCTACACCTTC. This codes for CASRAGQGNRGYTF.

This chain connects TRBV18 to TRBJ1-5; 11 bases agree with TRBD1. This CDR3 has 16 residues. With V trimmed by 0 bases and J by 3 bases, 1 base remained unmatched. In germline, CDR1 is KGHSH, CDR2 LQKENI. CDR3 DNA: TGTGCCAGCTCACCACCGGGACAGGGGGACAATCAGCCCCAGCATTTT. Amino acid sequence: CASSPPGQGDNQPQHF.

The V call is TRBV9, the J call TRBJ2-5; maybe TRBD2 (6 bases). Germline V gene sequence: CDR1 SGDLS, CDR2 YYNGEE. Trimming pared 4 bases from V and 4 bases from J, leaving 20 bases between. The CDR3 extends over 16 amino acids. In DNA, the CDR3 is TGTGCCAGCAGCCCAGGAGTGTCGGACTATAGAGAGACCCAGTACTTC. It is translated as CASSPGVSDYRETQYF.

The genes are TRBV6-5 and TRBJ2-7; D may be TRBD2 (7 bases). Per germline, CDR1 MNHEY and CDR2 SVGAGI. V gave up 6 bases and J gave up 5 bases, with 20 bases separating them. The CDR3 extends over 15 amino acids. Here the CDR3 reads CASSQAGGGGDEQYF. CDR3 bases: TGTGCCAGCAGCCAAGCCGGCGGGGGCGGGGACGAGCAGTACTTC.

The V and J genes are TRBV7-3 and TRBJ2-2; 8 bases line up with TRBD1. In germline, CDR1 is SGHTA, CDR2 FQGTGA. This CDR3 contains 15 residues. V shed 4 bases and J 3 bases; nucleotides not matched to a gene: 4. The CDR3 nucleotides read TGTGCCAGCAGCTACGGACAGGGTCACACCGGGGAGCTGTTTTTT. It translates to CASSYGQGHTGELFF.

This clone has only a few counts. The chain recombines TRBV7-2 with TRBJ1-2; TRBD1 aligns across 8 bases. Germline CDR1 SGHTA, CDR2 FQGNSA. V shed 6 bases and J 7 bases; nucleotides not matched to a gene: 7. This CDR3 has 13 amino acids. The CDR3 sequence: CASRKDRGGGYTF. The CDR3 nucleotides are TGTGCCAGCAGGAAAGACAGGGGAGGTGGCTACACCTTC.

The rearrangement uses TRBV5-4 and TRBJ2-3, with TRBD2 matching 7 bases. The V gene's germline CDR1 is SGHNT and CDR2 YYREEE (reference sequence). With 4 bases clipped from V and 6 bases from J, the junction kept 14 bases outside the gene matches. The CDR3 loop spans 16 amino acids. The CDR3 DNA reads as TGTGCCAGCAGCCAAGGACTAGTGGGGTCAGGGGATACGCAGTATTTT. Translated, it gives CASSQGLVGSGDTQYF.

CDR3 in amino acids: CASSRLAGGDNEQFF. The CDR3 bases are TGTGCCAGCAGTCGACTAGCGGGGGGCGACAATGAGCAGTTCTTC. The rearrangement joins TRBV2 to TRBJ2-1, with TRBD2 identical over 13 bases. After removal of 5 bases from V and 5 bases from J, the junction contained 3 bases not matched to a gene. Germline V gene data show CDR1 as SNHLY and CDR2 as FYNNEI. CDR3 length: 15 amino acids.

The J gene is TRBJ2-5, the V gene TRBV5-1; 10 nucleotides line up with TRBD1. The V gene end was trimmed by 9 bases and the J gene end by 6 bases; junction bases not matched to a gene: 11. Looked up from germline, CDR1 is SGHRS and CDR2 is YFSETQ. This CDR3 comprises 14 residues. DNA of the CDR3: TGCGCCACAACGGGGGACAGGGGTGGCAAGACCCAGTACTTC. It translates to CATTGDRGGKTQYF.

This chain joins TRBV27 and TRBJ2-1, with 14 bases aligning to TRBD2. The CDR3 has 16 amino acids. Germline lookup yields CDR1 MNHEY and CDR2 SMNVEV (reference sequence). The junction had 5 bases not matched to a gene; V was cut back by 0 bases and J by 10 bases. The CDR3 DNA reads as TGTGCCAGCAGTTTATCGACTAGCGGGGGGGCAATGGAGCAGTTCTTC. Its protein is CASSLSTSGGAMEQFF.

CDR3 DNA: TGTGCCAGCTCACCGCGCGCAAGGGACAGAGCCTACGAGCAGTACTTC. Protein product: CASSPRARDRAYEQYF. This rearrangement joins TRBV18 to TRBJ2-7; 7 bases are shared with TRBD1. The trim removed 3 bases at V and 2 bases at J, leaving 10 bases unmatched. Germline loops: CDR1 KGHSH, CDR2 LQKENI. The CDR3 has 16 amino acids.